This entry concerns a single T cell receptor beta chain. These data belong to a study of cytomegalovirus exposure and HLA in healthy donors. Trimming left V 4 bases short and J 2 bases short, with 4 bases between. Germline loops: CDR1 SGHRS, CDR2 YFSETQ. CDR3 length: 11 amino acids. A multiplex PCR was run with 60 Vbeta primers and 13 Jbeta primers. Generated by immunoSEQ multiplex PCR, the TCRdb table keeps only in-frame clones and is missing some. This sample has approximately 180,000 clones, with more than 75% found just once. The sequenced sample consisted of PBMCs. The chain recombines TRBV5-1 with TRBJ2-7; D not resolved. This TCR derives from a woman in her 50s in good health and CMV-seronegative. The CDR3 region has the DNA TGCGCCAGCAGCCTTACCTACGAGCAGTACTTC. Translated: CASSLTYEQYF.